One sample yielded the 2 T cell receptor beta chains listed below, sequenced in a study of blood T cell repertoires in COVID-19. Assay: immunoSEQ multiplex PCR; the TCRdb copy retains only in-frame clones and omits some. The sample consists of some 320,000 clones, roughly 86% of them appearing once. The sequenced sample was peripheral blood. The source is a woman aged 45-60 years who had recovered from COVID-19.

The chain is built from TRBV7-9 and TRBJ2-7, with TRBD2 matching 12 bases. Germline V CDR1 and CDR2: SEHNR, FQNEAQ (reference sequence). This CDR3 is built from 15 residues. V lost 4 bases and J lost 0; bases outside the gene matches: 1. DNA of the CDR3: TGTGCCAGCAGCTGGACTAGCGGGGACTCCTACGAGCAGTACTTC. This codes for CASSWTSGDSYEQYF.

This clone has a single count. The chain is built from TRBV10-3 and TRBJ1-2; tentative D call: TRBD1 (6 bases). Germline CDR1 ENHRY, CDR2 SYGVKD. The CDR3 covers 13 residues. The V end was cut by 4 bases, the J end by 8 bases, with 14 bases between. CDR3 amino acids: CAISGAGESGYTF. CDR3 nucleotide sequence: TGTGCCATCAGTGGAGCAGGGGAGTCCGGCTACACCTTC.